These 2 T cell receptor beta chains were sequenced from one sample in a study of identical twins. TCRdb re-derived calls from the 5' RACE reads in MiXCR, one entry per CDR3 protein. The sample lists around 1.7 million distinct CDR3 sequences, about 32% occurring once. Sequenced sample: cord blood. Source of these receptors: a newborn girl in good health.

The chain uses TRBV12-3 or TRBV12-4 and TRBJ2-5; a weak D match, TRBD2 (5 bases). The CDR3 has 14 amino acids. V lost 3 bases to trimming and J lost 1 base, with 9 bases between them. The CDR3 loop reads CASSFWRAQETQYF. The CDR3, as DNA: TGTGCCAGCAGTTTTTGGCGGGCCCAAGAGACCCAGTACTTC.

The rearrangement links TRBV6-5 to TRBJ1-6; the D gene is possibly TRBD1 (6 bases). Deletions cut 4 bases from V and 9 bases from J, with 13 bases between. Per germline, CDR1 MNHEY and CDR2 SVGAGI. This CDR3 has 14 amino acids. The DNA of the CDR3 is TGTGCCAGCAGTTGGGGGCAAGAGGTTTCACCCCTCCACTTT. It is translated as CASSWGQEVSPLHF.